The entry below gives a single T cell receptor beta chain sequence along with its context. Its specificity is unknown. This record belongs to a study of T cells expressing NK-cell markers. Study at large: Sorted CD3+CD56-NKG2C+, CD3+CD56+NKG2C- and CD3+CD56+NKG2C+ T cells were the source of the TCR beta repertoires. Among eight sequenced donors, seven carried HCMV seropositivity while one was seronegative.

5'RACE template switching with UMIs generated TCR beta cDNA. From its re-call of the 5' RACE reads, TCRdb lists each CDR3 protein once, without DNA. The sample spans about 370,000 distinct CDR3 sequences; the ten largest clones claim about 10%. Findings of the study overall: In four donors, these clonotypes also led the CD3+CD56-NKG2C+ fraction.

The CDR3 is made up of 12 amino acids. Germline V gene sequence: CDR1 SGHVS, CDR2 FQNEAQ. V gene TRBV7-8 combines with J gene TRBJ2-1. Sample: blood T cells: a sorted CD56 or NKG2C T cell subset, CD4+ or CD8+ T cells, or bulk PBMC T cells (not recorded which). This clonotype was obtained from a woman between 50 and 59 years old in good health. The CDR3 is CASSYLSFEQFF.